The rows below give T cell receptor beta chains drawn from one sample of a study of T cell changes during pregnancy in multiple sclerosis. This table comes from immunoSEQ multiplex PCR, and its TCRdb copy is limited to in-frame clones, with some not included. The data show approximately 15,000 clones, with 80% to 85% seen just once and about 18% held by the top ten. The sample here was CD8+ T cells from peripheral blood mononuclear cells, taken in the third trimester of pregnancy. These receptors came from a female donor in good health, enrolled as a control in a pregnancy study. Both conserved end residues are trimmed from each CDR3.

v_call	j_call	cdr3_aa
TRBV5-6	TRBJ1-3	ASSLVTGRRNTIY
TRBV18	TRBJ2-5	ASSPDRGREETQY
TRBV19	TRBJ1-4	ASSLGILEDEKLF
TRBV29-1	TRBJ2-7	SVDAGTGNYEQY
TRBV29-1	TRBJ1-2	SVEDNGYT
TRBV30	TRBJ2-3	ARGGPTRTDTQY
TRBV9	TRBJ2-1	ASSSLSYNEQF
TRBV15	TRBJ2-1	ATEGADSYNEQF
TRBV7-6	TRBJ2-7	ASSPGQGSSPVPHEQY
TRBV6-5	TRBJ2-7	ASSYTGGSYEQY
TRBV29-1	TRBJ1-1	SVEPDRANTEAF
TRBV7-9	TRBJ2-7	ASSEDNYEQY
TRBV19	TRBJ1-6	ASSIPPFSPLH
TRBV30	TRBJ2-7	AWSLQGGGYEQY
TRBV7-7	TRBJ2-1	ASSFGTSTEQF
TRBV5-6	TRBJ1-1	ASSPRQVLMNTEAF
TRBV29-1	TRBJ2-7	SVIEEGYSYEQY
TRBV7-9	TRBJ2-7	ASSSTAPGLEQY
TRBV5-5	TRBJ1-4	ASSLAVIQKRNEKLF
TRBV21-1	TRBJ1-2	ANTRGLRYGYT